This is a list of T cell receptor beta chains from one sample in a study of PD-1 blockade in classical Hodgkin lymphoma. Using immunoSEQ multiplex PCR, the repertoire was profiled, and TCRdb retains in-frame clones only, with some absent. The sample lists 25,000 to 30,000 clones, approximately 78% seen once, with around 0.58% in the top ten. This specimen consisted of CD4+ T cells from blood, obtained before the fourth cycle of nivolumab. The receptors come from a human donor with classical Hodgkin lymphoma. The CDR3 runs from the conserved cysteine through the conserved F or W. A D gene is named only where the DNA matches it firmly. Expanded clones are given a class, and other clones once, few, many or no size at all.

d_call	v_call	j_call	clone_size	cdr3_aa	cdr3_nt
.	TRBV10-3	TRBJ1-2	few	CAISGGEINYGYTF	TGTGCCATCAGTGGGGGGGAAATTAACTATGGCTACACCTTC
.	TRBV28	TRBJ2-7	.	CASLDSLTYEQYF	TGTGCCAGCCTCGACAGCCTGACCTACGAGCAGTACTTC
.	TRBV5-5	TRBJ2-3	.	CASSNSAGTDTQYF	TGTGCCAGCAGCAACTCGGCGGGCACAGATACGCAGTATTTT
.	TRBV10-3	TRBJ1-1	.	CAISIDSSSAAFF	TGTGCCATCAGCATTGACAGTTCTTCGGCAGCTTTCTTT
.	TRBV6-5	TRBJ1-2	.	CASRPRANYGYTF	TGTGCCAGCAGGCCCAGAGCTAACTATGGCTACACCTTC
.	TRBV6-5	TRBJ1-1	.	CASSSPGRSATEAFF	TGTGCCAGCAGTTCCCCCGGGCGGTCGGCGACTGAAGCTTTCTTT
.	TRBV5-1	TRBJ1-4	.	CASSSTGEEKLFF	TGCGCCAGCAGCTCGACGGGGGAAGAAAAACTGTTTTTT
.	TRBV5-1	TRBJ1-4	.	CASSPRGNNEKLFF	TGCGCCAGCAGCCCACGGGGAAATAATGAAAAACTGTTTTTT
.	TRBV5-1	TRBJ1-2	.	CASSPGIGRTNYGYTF	TGCGCCAGCAGCCCTGGAATCGGAAGAACTAACTATGGCTACACCTTC
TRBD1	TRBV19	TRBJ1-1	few	CASSTGGGGAFF	TGTGCCAGTTCGACAGGGGGCGGTGGAGCTTTCTTT
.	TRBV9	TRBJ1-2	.	CASSEAQGNYGYTF	TGTGCCAGCAGCGAAGCTCAAGGGAACTATGGCTACACCTTC
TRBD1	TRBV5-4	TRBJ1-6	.	CASRQGASPLHF	TGTGCCAGTAGACAGGGGGCTTCACCCCTCCACTTT
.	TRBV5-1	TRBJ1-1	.	CASSLEIDNTEAFF	TGCGCCAGCAGCTTGGAGATTGATAACACTGAAGCTTTCTTT
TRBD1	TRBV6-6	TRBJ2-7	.	CASSYKGQGSRYEQYF	TGTGCCAGCAGTTACAAGGGACAGGGGTCACGCTACGAGCAGTACTTC
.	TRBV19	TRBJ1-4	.	CASSPTGFIEKLFF	TGTGCCAGTAGCCCCACAGGGTTTATTGAAAAACTGTTTTTT
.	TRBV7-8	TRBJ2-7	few	CASSRGLGSSYEQYF	TGTGCCAGCAGCCGAGGACTCGGGAGCTCCTACGAGCAGTACTTC
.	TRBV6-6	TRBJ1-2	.	CAIQEADGAYGYTF	TGTGCCATCCAGGAGGCAGACGGAGCCTATGGCTACACCTTC
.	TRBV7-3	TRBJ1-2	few	CASSFSASGLGYTF	TGTGCCAGCAGCTTCAGCGCCAGCGGCCTTGGCTACACCTTC
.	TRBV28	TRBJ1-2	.	CASSSEVYGYTF	TGTGCCAGCAGTTCTGAGGTATATGGCTACACCTTC
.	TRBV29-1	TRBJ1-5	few	CSPWDVRNQPQHF	TGCAGCCCATGGGACGTACGCAATCAGCCCCAGCATTTT
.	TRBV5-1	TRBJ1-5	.	CASSTDPLGTNQPQHF	TGCGCCAGCAGCACGGACCCCCTTGGGACCAATCAGCCCCAGCATTTT
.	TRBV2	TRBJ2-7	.	CASTRTDPEQYF	TGTGCCAGCACCCGGACAGACCCCGAGCAGTACTTC
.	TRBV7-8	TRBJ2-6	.	CASSERSLGTNVLTF	TGTGCCAGCAGCGAACGAAGTCTGGGGACCAACGTCCTGACTTTC
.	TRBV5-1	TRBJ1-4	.	CASSLDVTGTNEKLFF	TGCGCCAGCAGCTTGGATGTGACAGGAACTAATGAAAAACTGTTTTTT
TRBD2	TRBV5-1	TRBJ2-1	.	CASSLGGTSANEQFF	TGCGCCAGCAGCTTGGGGGGGACTAGCGCCAATGAGCAGTTCTTC
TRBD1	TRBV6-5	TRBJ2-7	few	CASSLYQGAYEQYF	TGTGCCAGCAGTCTATATCAGGGGGCCTACGAGCAGTACTTC
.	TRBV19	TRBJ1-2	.	CASLPGGRGNGYTF	TGTGCCAGTCTCCCCGGGGGGCGCGGGAATGGCTACACCTTC
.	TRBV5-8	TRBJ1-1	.	CASSLWGGTEAFF	TGTGCCAGCAGCTTGTGGGGCGGCACTGAAGCTTTCTTT
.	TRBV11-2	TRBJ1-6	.	CASSLTGGRVGNSPLHF	TGTGCCAGCAGCTTGACTGGTGGGCGTGTGGGAAATTCACCCCTCCACTTT
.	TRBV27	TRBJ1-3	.	CASSSLKDRGRNTIYF	TGTGCCAGCAGTTCCCTCAAAGACAGAGGTAGAAACACCATATATTTT
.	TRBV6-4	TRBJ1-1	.	CASSDPLVGAGTEAFF	TGTGCCAGCAGTGACCCATTGGTGGGGGCGGGCACTGAAGCTTTCTTT
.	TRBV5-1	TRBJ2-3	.	CASSTTPVRTDTQYF	TGCGCCAGCAGCACGACCCCCGTACGCACAGATACGCAGTATTTT
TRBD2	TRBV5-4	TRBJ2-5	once	CASSSLRGAGGETQYF	TGTGCCAGCAGCTCCCTTAGGGGAGCGGGGGGCGAGACCCAGTACTTC
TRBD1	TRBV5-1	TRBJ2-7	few	CASSLTGTAYEQYF	TGCGCCAGCAGCTTGACCGGGACAGCCTACGAGCAGTACTTC
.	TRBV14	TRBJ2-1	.	CASSHYGGLYNEQFF	TGTGCCAGCAGCCATTACGGGGGCCTATACAATGAGCAGTTCTTC
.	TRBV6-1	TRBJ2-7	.	CASSKELTYEQYF	TGTGCCAGCTCGAAGGAATTAACCTACGAGCAGTACTTC
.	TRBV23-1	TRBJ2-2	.	CASTQARVNTGELFF	TGCGCCAGCACCCAAGCTCGGGTAAACACCGGGGAGCTGTTTTTT
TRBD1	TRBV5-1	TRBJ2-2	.	CASSSLGQGPGELFF	TGCGCCAGCAGCTCTCTGGGACAGGGACCCGGGGAGCTGTTTTTT
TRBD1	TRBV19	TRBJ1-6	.	CASSLMTGVRSPLHF	TGTGCCAGTAGTCTCATGACAGGGGTGCGGTCACCCCTCCACTTT
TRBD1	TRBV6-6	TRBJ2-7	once	CASSATGTGYYEQYF	TGTGCCAGCAGCGCCACCGGGACAGGGTACTACGAGCAGTACTTC
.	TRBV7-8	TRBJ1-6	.	CASSLVGQENSPLHF	TGTGCCAGCAGCCTAGTGGGTCAGGAAAATTCACCCCTCCACTTT
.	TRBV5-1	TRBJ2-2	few	CASSLVGVTGELFF	TGCGCCAGCAGCTTGGTGGGGGTCACCGGGGAGCTGTTTTTT
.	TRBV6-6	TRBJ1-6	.	CASSRGVSYNSPLHF	TGTGCCAGCAGTCGCGGGGTCTCCTATAATTCACCCCTCCACTTT
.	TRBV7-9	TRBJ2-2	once	CASSPDRPSSSGGELFF	TGTGCCAGCAGCCCGGACCGCCCGTCGTCGTCGGGCGGGGAGCTGTTTTTT
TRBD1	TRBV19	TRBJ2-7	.	CATSAGQVSYEQYF	TGTGCCACTTCCGCGGGACAGGTCTCCTACGAGCAGTACTTC
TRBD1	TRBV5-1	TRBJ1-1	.	CASSSKSTGEAFF	TGCGCCAGCAGCTCGAAATCGACAGGGGAAGCTTTCTTT
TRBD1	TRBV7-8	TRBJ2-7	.	CASSETGGIYEQYF	TGTGCCAGCAGCGAAACAGGGGGCATCTATGAGCAGTACTTC
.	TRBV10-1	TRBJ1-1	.	CASSLGRNTEAFF	TGCGCCAGCAGTCTCGGGAGGAACACTGAAGCTTTCTTT
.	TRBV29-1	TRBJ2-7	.	CSATHGMWSYEQYF	TGCAGCGCTACGCACGGTATGTGGTCCTACGAGCAGTACTTC
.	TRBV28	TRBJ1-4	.	CASRGGPGEKLFF	TGTGCCAGCAGGGGGGGGCCAGGAGAAAAACTGTTTTTT
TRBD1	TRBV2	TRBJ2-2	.	CASSETGGGTGELFF	TGTGCCAGCAGTGAGACAGGGGGCGGCACCGGGGAGCTGTTTTTT
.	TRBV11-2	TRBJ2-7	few	CASSPGFPYEQYF	TGTGCCAGCAGCCCAGGGTTCCCCTACGAGCAGTACTTC
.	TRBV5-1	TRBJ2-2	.	CASTLGGPSGELFF	TGCGCCAGCACCCTGGGGGGGCCATCCGGGGAGCTGTTTTTT
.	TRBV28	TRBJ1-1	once	CASSLDGTQAFF	TGTGCCAGCAGTTTAGATGGGACCCAAGCTTTCTTT
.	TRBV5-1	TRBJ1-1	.	CASSLAGDPDLEAFF	TGCGCCAGCAGCTTGGCCGGGGACCCCGACCTTGAAGCTTTCTTT
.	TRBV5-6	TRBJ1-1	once	CASSLPGNEAFF	TGTGCCAGCAGCTTGCCGGGCAATGAAGCTTTCTTT
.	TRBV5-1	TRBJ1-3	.	CASSFSGGGDTIYF	TGCGCCAGCAGCTTTAGCGGCGGGGGGGACACCATATATTTT